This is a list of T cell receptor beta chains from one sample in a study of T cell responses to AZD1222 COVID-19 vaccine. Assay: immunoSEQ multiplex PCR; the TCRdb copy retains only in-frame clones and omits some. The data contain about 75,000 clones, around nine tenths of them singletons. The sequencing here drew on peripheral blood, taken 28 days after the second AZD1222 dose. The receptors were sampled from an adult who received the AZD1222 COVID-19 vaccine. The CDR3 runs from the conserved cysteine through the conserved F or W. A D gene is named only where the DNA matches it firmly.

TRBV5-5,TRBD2,CASGLAGEWNEQFF
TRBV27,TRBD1,CASRGQENTEAFF
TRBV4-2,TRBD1,CASSQDNRGEGEQFF
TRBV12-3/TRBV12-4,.,CASSREYNEQFF
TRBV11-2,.,CASSFGQVLWDEQYF
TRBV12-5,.,CASGSYWGGEVETQYF
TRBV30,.,CAWSSGEGSPLHF
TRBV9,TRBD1,CASSATGQASGELFF
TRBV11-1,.,CASSLEDWGKTQYF
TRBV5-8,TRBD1,CASRLTGGTDTQYF
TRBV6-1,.,CASSETGIQPQHF
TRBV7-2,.,CASSVGGSYNSPLHF
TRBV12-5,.,CASGLDGNTIYF
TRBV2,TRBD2,CASIGREGGGGYNEQFF
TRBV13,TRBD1,CASRQTGQLDSNTGELFF
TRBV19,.,CASSIARLGNTEAFF
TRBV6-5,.,CASSYSRTATDTQYF
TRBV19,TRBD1,CASGGTGRSPLHF
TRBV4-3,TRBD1,CASSQINRGGYGYTF
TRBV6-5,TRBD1,CASRMTGRKSSYTF
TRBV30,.,CAWSVSPRRGNTIYF
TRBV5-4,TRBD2,CASSPSGAGTGELFF
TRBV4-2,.,CASSPPLRTVDNSPLHF
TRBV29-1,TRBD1,CSVLPGQGANTGELFF
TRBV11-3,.,CASSLGSPGNEQFF
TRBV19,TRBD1,CASSSWTGQPNQPQHF
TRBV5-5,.,CASSLYTEAFF
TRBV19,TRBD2,CASRRRSGGDSYEQYF
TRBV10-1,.,CASSDSRYNEQFF
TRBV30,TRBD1,CAWRFDRAKRGEQFF
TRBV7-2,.,CASSPGTPGPFF
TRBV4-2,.,CASSQELINEKLFF
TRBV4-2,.,CASGRGHTEAFF
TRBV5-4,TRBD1,CASSTGGINYGYTF
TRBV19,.,CASSLGGRDHGYTF
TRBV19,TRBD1,CASTLQGGRNQPQHF
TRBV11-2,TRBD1,CASSLGYGTAANYGYTF
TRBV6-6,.,CASKGRPTGELFF
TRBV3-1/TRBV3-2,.,CASSPRQGDGYTF
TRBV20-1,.,CSARDKDEQFF
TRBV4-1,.,CASSHPGGDQQAFF
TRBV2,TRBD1,CASSEERIRGNGYTF
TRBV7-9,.,CASSLEGNTEAFF
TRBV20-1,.,CSASPRRDGYTF
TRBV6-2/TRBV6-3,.,CASSPLYSVYTQYF
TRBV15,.,CATSRDWGATKNIQYF
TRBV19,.,CASSSRRESSPLHF
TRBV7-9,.,CASSLALAGNTIYF
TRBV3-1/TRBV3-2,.,CASSQFLTDTQYF
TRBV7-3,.,CASSLKGGAFNEQYF
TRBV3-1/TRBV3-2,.,CASSGGVAGELFF
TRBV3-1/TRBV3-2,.,CASSQSGGPYEQYF
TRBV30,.,CACPLALSGNTMYF
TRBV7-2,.,CASSLANRRTEAFF
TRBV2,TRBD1,CASTRDRTANYGYTF